This TCR beta chain was retrieved from a study of T cells in Graves' hyperthyroidism and ophthalmopathy. Regarding this clonotype: Its target is unknown.

Notes on the study in general: By a 13 V-J model, ophthalmopathy was set apart from stable hyperthyroidism. For ophthalmopathy, model prediction preceded onset by a median around six months.

Each patient was aged 18 to 65 and had newly diagnosed hyperthyroidism of under 2 months' duration. The study based diagnoses on clinical symptoms, serum thyroxine and TRAb, thyroid ultrasound and orbital computed tomography. From germline, CDR1 is MDHEN and CDR2 SYDVKM. CDR3 length equals 15 residues. Trimming shortened V by 3 bases and J by 1 base, and 13 bases separated the two germline ends. From RNA transcripts, TCR beta CDR3 regions were amplified. First-round RT-PCR with HTBI primers amplified the TCR CDR3 region. MiXCR was run by TCRdb on the multiplex PCR reads, yielding one entry per CDR3 protein. The repertoire consists of approximately 400,000 distinct CDR3 sequences, with approximately 15% occurring once and the leading ten covering about 33%.

This TCR came from a woman aged 25 to 39 with Graves' hyperthyroidism. V is TRBV28 and J is TRBJ2-7; D uncertain. Sequencing was carried out using blood. DNA for the CDR3: TGTGCCAGCAGTTTTTCTCGGGCAGGTTCCTACGAGCAGTACTTC. Its protein is CASSFSRAGSYEQYF.